This T cell receptor (beta chain) is from a study of blood T cell repertoires in COVID-19. Study summary: The analysed material was cDNA or gDNA that came from T cells, B-cell-depleted T cells, or PBMCs.

The CDR3 extends over 12 amino acids. V was trimmed by 8 bases and J by 2 bases, leaving 6 bases between them. Germline loops: CDR1 MNHNY, CDR2 SVGAGI (reference sequence). Clones were read by immunoSEQ multiplex PCR, and TCRdb kept only the in-frame ones, dropping some. The profile shows 140,000 to 150,000 clones, roughly 90% of them singletons. This TCR was sampled from a woman between 45 and 60 years old with acute or convalescent COVID-19. Source material: peripheral blood. This sequence joins TRBV6-6 and TRBJ2-2; D gene uncertain. This chain's CDR3 is CASQVNTGELFF. DNA for the CDR3: TGTGCCAGCCAGGTTAACACCGGGGAGCTGTTTTTT.